The 10 T cell receptor beta chains listed next were all sequenced from one sample in a study of cytomegalovirus exposure and HLA in healthy donors. Primers included in the PCR were 60 Vbeta and 13 Jbeta primers. Generated by immunoSEQ multiplex PCR, the TCRdb table keeps only in-frame clones and is missing some. The repertoire includes about 140,000 clones, 76% of them detected once, and 1.5% to 2% sits in the top ten. The sample was PBMCs. The receptor set was obtained from a female donor in good health and CMV-seropositive.

V and J are TRBV5-8 and TRBJ1-2, with a possible D match to TRBD1 (5 bases). V was shortened by 6 bases and J by 2 bases, with 11 bases between the two germline ends. The CDR3 runs 13 residues. Germline V gene sequence: CDR1 SGHTS, CDR2 YDEGEE. The CDR3 protein is CASISRGNYGYTF. CDR3 coding DNA: TGTGCCAGCATTTCACGGGGGAACTATGGCTACACCTTC.

The genes are TRBV4-1 and TRBJ2-7, with 12 bases matching TRBD2. Germline trimming cut 2 bases from V and 4 bases from J; bases unmatched to any gene: 9. The CDR3 is made up of 17 amino acids. Germline loops: CDR1 MGHRA, CDR2 YSYEKL. This CDR3 reads CASSQPLLAGGVYEQYF. CDR3 in DNA: TGCGCCAGCAGCCAACCCTTACTAGCGGGAGGTGTTTACGAGCAGTACTTC.

DNA for the CDR3: TGTGCCAGCAGCTTAGTTAGCGGCGCGGGCGAGCAGTACTTC. Protein sequence: CASSLVSGAGEQYF. The rearrangement links TRBV7-9 to TRBJ2-7, with D tentatively TRBD2 (6 bases). V was clipped by 1 base and J by 6 bases, with 13 bases between them. The CDR3 extends over 14 amino acids. The germline CDR1 and CDR2 sequences are SEHNR and FQNEAQ (reference sequence). The full variable domain, its missing parts supplied by reference TRBV7-9 and TRBJ2-7, is DTGVSQNPRHKITKRGQNVTFRCDPISEHNRLYWYRQTLGQGPEFLTYFQNEAQLEKSRLLSDRFSAERPKGSFSTLEIQRTEQGDSAMYLCASSLVSGAGEQYFGPGTRLTVT.

This clone was counted between two and nine times. V gene TRBV18 combines with J gene TRBJ1-4, with D perhaps TRBD1 (6 bases). Trimming cost V 6 bases and J 6 bases, with 11 bases left between them. The germline V gene encodes CDR1 KGHSH and CDR2 LQKENI. The CDR3 has 13 amino acids. As DNA, the CDR3 is TGTGCCAGCTCGGACAACAGGGATGAAAAACTGTTTTTT. This translates into CASSDNRDEKLFF. Complete variable domain (other parts from reference TRBV18 and TRBJ1-4): NAGVMQNPRHLVRRRGQEARLRCSPMKGHSHVYWYRQLPEEGLKFMVYLQKENIIDESGMPKERFSAEFPKEGPSILRIQQVVRGDSAAYFCASSDNRDEKLFFGSGTQLSVL.

The rearrangement joins TRBV29-1 to TRBJ1-2, with 7 bases identical to TRBD1. This CDR3 region has 16 residues. The V segment lost 3 bases and the J segment 2 bases; nucleotides outside the gene matches: 12. Germline CDR1 SQVTM, CDR2 ANQGSEA. This CDR3 reads CSVDRGRTGKNYGYTF. The CDR3 bases are TGCAGCGTTGATAGGGGACGGACAGGAAAAAACTATGGCTACACCTTC.

V and J are TRBV7-8 and TRBJ2-7; D is perhaps TRBD1 (6 bases). V was clipped by 5 bases and J by 6 bases, with 14 bases between them. Per germline, CDR1 SGHVS and CDR2 FQNEAQ. CDR3 size: 13 residues. The CDR3 here is CASSDAPRGEQYF. DNA for the CDR3: TGTGCCAGCAGCGACGCCCCCAGGGGCGAGCAGTACTTC.

The V call is TRBV28, the J call TRBJ1-3; perhaps TRBD1 as D (5 bases). The germline V gene encodes CDR1 MDHEN and CDR2 SYDVKM. Trimming shortened V by 2 bases and J by 7 bases, and 12 bases separated the two germline ends. This CDR3 has 14 amino acids. The CDR3 is CASSLGGGPNTIYF. The CDR3 DNA sequence: TGTGCCAGCAGTTTAGGGGGAGGGCCGAACACCATATATTTT.

The chain joins TRBV6-1 to TRBJ2-7; D unresolved. CDR1 and CDR2 (germline): MNHNS, SASEGT. V was cut by 6 bases and J by 2 bases, with 8 bases left in between. CDR3 length: 12 residues. CDR3 region: CASRPDPYEQYF. CDR3 coding DNA: TGTGCCAGCAGGCCAGATCCCTACGAGCAGTACTTC.

The chain recombines TRBV4-1 with TRBJ1-2, with a tentative D call TRBD1 (6 bases). The CDR3 length is 15 residues. Germline V gene lookup returns CDR1 MGHRA and CDR2 YSYEKL. V shed 3 bases and J shed 1 base, with 12 bases lying between them. Here the CDR3 reads CASSHRTEVNYGYTF. The CDR3 region has the DNA TGCGCCAGCAGCCACCGGACAGAGGTTAACTATGGCTACACCTTC.

V is TRBV5-1 and J is TRBJ2-1, with 13 bases aligning to TRBD2. With V trimmed by 3 bases and J by 7 bases, 10 bases remained unmatched. This CDR3 contains 17 residues. Germline V CDR1 and CDR2: SGHRS, YFSETQ. CDR3 protein: CASSSKSGTSGVNEQFF. CDR3 coding DNA: TGCGCCAGCAGCTCAAAATCCGGGACTAGCGGGGTGAATGAGCAGTTCTTC.